This TCR beta chain appears in the sequencing data of a study of CD8+ T cells in alopecia areata. The length of the CDR3 is 13 residues. Per the germline V gene, CDR1 is GTSNPN and CDR2 is SVGIG (reference sequence). The V and J ends lost 3 bases and 6 bases respectively, with 14 bases between them. Sequencing used cDNA as its template, made by extracting RNA and reverse transcribing it. Clones were sequenced by immunoSEQ multiplex PCR, and TCRdb holds only the in-frame ones, with some missing. The repertoire holds roughly 70,000 clones, with over 25% as singletons. Documented treatment: oral pan-JAK inhibitor, 5-10 mg twice daily. Researchers gathered lesional scalp punch biopsies and peripheral blood from patients with alopecia areata. Overall study findings and caveats: There were also resident alphabeta T cells of normal skin sequenced in scalp samples. Affected scalp, especially in alopecia totalis/universalis, had a higher clonality than normal scalp did.

Note on this clone: Its antigen is as yet unknown.

This sequence joins TRBV30 and TRBJ1-2; weak D call: TRBD1 (6 bases). The receptor comes from a human donor with alopecia areata. The sequencing used CD8+ T cells sorted from blood, collected at week 4, from a patient treated with tofacitinib. CDR3 in amino acids: CAWSFINRDGYTF. The CDR3 bases are TGTGCCTGGAGCTTCATCAACAGGGATGGCTACACCTTC.